This T cell receptor beta chain came from a study of T cell repertoires in cytomegalovirus infection. TCRdb fed the reads into MiXCR, producing one record per CDR3 protein. The sample lists around 280,000 distinct CDR3 sequences; 9.6% were seen once. This CDR3 comprises 12 residues. V dropped 2 bases and J dropped 5 bases, with 6 bases sitting between them. Germline V gives CDR1 ENHRY, CDR2 SYGVKD. This clonotype has a handful of counts. This sequence may be a read error, since a much larger clone differs from it by one base. The sequence was collected from a human donor in good health (CMV status not recorded). Some clones in this sample may be carry-over from other donors' samples. The material sequenced was PBMCs. J is TRBJ1-2 and V is TRBV10-3, with D unresolved. DNA for the CDR3: TGTGCCATCAGTGAGGGTGATTATGGCTACACCTTC. Its translation: CAISEGDYGYTF.